Included here is one TCR beta chain sequence, with context. Its antigen is not identified. Germline and junction disagree at one end, which may indicate a read error. The sample belongs to a study of beta chain features in type 1 diabetes. Study-wide results and caveats: In comparison with healthy donors, patients had naive, central memory and Treg TCRB repertoires that appeared more similar. Type 1 diabetes patients showed a moderate but significant shortening of TCRB CDR3s in all four CD4+ subsets.

Expressed TCRB transcripts were sequenced because the isolated RNA had all been reverse transcribed beforehand. Clones were sequenced by immunoSEQ multiplex PCR, and TCRdb holds only the in-frame ones, with some missing. The table shows about 650,000 clones, with roughly 12% occurring only once. Per the germline V gene, CDR1 is DFQATT and CDR2 is SNEGSKA (reference sequence). CDR3 size: 11 residues. V usage is TRBV20-1 and J usage is TRBJ2-3, with 8 bases matching TRBD1. The sequence was collected from a man aged 30-40 years with type 1 diabetes. Sequencing was done on a sample of naive CD4+ T cells from blood. The CDR3 sequence is CSARDGTGGCF. CDR3 bases: TGCAGTGCTAGAGATGGCACAGGGGGGTGTTTT.